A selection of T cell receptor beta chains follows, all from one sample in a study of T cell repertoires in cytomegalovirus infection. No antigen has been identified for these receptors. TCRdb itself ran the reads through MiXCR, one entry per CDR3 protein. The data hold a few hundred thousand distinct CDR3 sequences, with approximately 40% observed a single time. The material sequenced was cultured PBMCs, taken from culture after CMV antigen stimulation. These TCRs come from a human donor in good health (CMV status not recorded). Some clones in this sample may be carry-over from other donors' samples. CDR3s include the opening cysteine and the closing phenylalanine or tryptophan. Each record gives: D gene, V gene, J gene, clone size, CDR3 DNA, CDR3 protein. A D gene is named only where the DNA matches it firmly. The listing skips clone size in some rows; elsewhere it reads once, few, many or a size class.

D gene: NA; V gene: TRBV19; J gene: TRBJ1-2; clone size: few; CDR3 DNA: TGTGCCAGTAGGGGCCCGGGGTTTGGTGGCTACACCTTC; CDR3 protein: CASRGPGFGGYTF
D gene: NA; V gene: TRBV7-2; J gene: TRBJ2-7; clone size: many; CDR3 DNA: TGTGCCAGCAGCTTAGTCCAGGGATCCTTCGAGCAGTACTTC; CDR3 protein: CASSLVQGSFEQYF
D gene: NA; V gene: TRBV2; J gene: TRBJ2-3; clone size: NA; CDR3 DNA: TGTGCCAGCAGTGAAGGTCGGGGTCTTTCGGTGGATACGCAGTATTTT; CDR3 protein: CASSEGRGLSVDTQYF
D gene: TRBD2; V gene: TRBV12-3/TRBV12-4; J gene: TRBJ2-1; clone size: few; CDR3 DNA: TGTGCCAGCAGTTCTAGCGGGTCAGAGGATGAGCAGTTCTTC; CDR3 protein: CASSSSGSEDEQFF
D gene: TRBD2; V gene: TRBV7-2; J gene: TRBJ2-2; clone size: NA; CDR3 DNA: TGTGCCAGTAGGCTCGCGGGGACTAAGGGCGGGGAGCTGTTTTTT; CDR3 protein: CASRLAGTKGGELFF
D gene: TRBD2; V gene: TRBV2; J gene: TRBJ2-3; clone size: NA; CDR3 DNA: TGTGCCAGCAGTGAAGGGGGTAGCGGGGCTAGGGATACGCAGTATTTT; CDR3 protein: CASSEGGSGARDTQYF
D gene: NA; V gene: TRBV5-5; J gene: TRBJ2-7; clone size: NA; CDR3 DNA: TGTGCCAGCAGCTTCGGTTGGCAGGGCGGCTACGAGCAGTACTTC; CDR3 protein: CASSFGWQGGYEQYF
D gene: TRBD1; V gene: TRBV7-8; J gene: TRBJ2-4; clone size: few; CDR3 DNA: TGTGCCAGCAGCTTAGAGGGACAGGGGTTCGCCAAAAACATTCAGTACTTC; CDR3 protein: CASSLEGQGFAKNIQYF
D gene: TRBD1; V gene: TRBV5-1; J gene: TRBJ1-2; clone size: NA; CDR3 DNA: TGCGCCAGCAGCTGGGCCTCAGGGGGCAACTATGGCTACACCTTC; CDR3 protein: CASSWASGGNYGYTF
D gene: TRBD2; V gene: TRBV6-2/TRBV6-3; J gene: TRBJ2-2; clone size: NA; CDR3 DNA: TGTGCCAGCAGCAACCCCGCGGGGGGGAACACCGGGGAGCTGTTTTTT; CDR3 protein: CASSNPAGGNTGELFF
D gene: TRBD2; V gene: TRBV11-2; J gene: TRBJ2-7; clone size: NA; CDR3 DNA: TGTGCCAGCGACCCTTGGGGGGGTGGGTACGAGCAGTACTTC; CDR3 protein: CASDPWGGGYEQYF
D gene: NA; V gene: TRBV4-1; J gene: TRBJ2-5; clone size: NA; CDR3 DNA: TGCGCCAGCAGCCAAGATTTCGACAGGGTAGGAGGGGAGACCCAGTACTTC; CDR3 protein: CASSQDFDRVGGETQYF
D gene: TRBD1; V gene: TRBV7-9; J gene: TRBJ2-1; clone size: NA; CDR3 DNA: TGTGCCAGCAGCCGGGGACAGGGCTACAATGAGCAGTTCTTC; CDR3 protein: CASSRGQGYNEQFF
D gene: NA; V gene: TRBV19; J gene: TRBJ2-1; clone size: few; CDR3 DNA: TGTGCCAGTAGTAAGGACCCGACGAGCTCCTACAATGAGCAGTTCTTC; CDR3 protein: CASSKDPTSSYNEQFF
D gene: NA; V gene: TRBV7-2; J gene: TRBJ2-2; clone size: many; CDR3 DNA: TGTGCCAGCAGCACGCCGCTGACTAGGTCCGGGACCGGGGAGCTGTTTTTT; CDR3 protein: CASSTPLTRSGTGELFF
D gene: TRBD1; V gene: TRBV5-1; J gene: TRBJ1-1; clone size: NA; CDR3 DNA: TGCGCCAGCAGCTTGAGGGGACAGAGTAACACTGAAGCTTTCTTT; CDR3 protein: CASSLRGQSNTEAFF
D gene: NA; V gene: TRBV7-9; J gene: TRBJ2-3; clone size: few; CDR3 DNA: TGTGCCAGCAGCCCCGGCCGAGGGAGGCCAGATACGCAGTATTTT; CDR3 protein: CASSPGRGRPDTQYF
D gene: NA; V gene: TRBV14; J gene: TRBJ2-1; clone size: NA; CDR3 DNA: TGTGCCAGCAGCCCTTGGGGGAGCTCCTACAATGAGCAGTTCTTC; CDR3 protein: CASSPWGSSYNEQFF
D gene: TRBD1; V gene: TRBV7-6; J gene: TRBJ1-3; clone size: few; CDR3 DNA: TGTGCCAGCAGCCGAAGAACGGGACAGGGCTCGCCTGGAAACACCATATATTTT; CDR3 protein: CASSRRTGQGSPGNTIYF
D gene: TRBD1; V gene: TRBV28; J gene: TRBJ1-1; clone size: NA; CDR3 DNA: TGTGCCGGCGCCAGGGGGGCGAACACTGAAGCTTTCTTT; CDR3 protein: CAGARGANTEAFF
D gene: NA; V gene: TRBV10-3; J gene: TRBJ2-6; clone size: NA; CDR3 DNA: TGTGCCATCAGGTCACAGGGAGTGCTCTCTGGGGCCAACGTCCTGACTTTC; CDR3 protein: CAIRSQGVLSGANVLTF
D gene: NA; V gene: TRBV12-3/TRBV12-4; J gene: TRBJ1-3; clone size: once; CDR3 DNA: TGTGCCAGCAGGCGTACGGGAGCCGACTCTGGAAACACCATATATTTT; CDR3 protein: CASRRTGADSGNTIYF
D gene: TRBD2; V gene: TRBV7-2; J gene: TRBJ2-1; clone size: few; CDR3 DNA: TGTGCCAGCAGCTTAAGCCGGCTAGCGGATTACAATGAGCAGTTCTTC; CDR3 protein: CASSLSRLADYNEQFF
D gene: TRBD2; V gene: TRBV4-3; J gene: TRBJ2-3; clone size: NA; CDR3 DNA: TGCGCCAGCAGCCAAGGGACTAGCGGGAGCGATAGCACAGATACGCAGTATTTT; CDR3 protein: CASSQGTSGSDSTDTQYF
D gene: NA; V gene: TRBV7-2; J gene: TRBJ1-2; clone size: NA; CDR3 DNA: TGTGCCAGCAGCTTAGTTCCGAAAAACTATGGCTACACCTTC; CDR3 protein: CASSLVPKNYGYTF
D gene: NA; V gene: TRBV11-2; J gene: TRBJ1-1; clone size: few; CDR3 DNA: TGTGCCAGCAGCTTCGGGGGGGGTGCGGGCACTGAAGCTTTCTTT; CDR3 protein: CASSFGGGAGTEAFF
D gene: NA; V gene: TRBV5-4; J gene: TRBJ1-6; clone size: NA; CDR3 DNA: TGTGCCAGCAGCTTGGACTTAGGAATGTCACCCCTCCACTTT; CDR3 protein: CASSLDLGMSPLHF
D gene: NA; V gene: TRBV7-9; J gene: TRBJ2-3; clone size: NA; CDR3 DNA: TGTGCCAGCAGCGACAGGGGAGGGGCTGCCACAGATACGCAGTATTTT; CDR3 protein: CASSDRGGAATDTQYF
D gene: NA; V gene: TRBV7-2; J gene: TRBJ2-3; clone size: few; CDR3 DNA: TGTGCCAGCAGCTTAGTGGGGGCTGGCACAGATACGCAGTATTTT; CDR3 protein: CASSLVGAGTDTQYF
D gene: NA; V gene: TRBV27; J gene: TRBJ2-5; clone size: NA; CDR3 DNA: TGTGCCAGCAGCCAGTGGGGCGGAGGGGAAGAGACCCAGTACTTC; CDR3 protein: CASSQWGGGEETQYF
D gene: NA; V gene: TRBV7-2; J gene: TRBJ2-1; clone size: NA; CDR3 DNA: TGTGCCAGCAGCTTAGGGGCATGGACTACTGAGCAGTTCTTC; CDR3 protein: CASSLGAWTTEQFF
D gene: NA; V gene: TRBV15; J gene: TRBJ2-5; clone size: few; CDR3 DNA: TGTGCCACCACCCTGGAACCCGGGCGGACCCAGTACTTC; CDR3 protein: CATTLEPGRTQYF